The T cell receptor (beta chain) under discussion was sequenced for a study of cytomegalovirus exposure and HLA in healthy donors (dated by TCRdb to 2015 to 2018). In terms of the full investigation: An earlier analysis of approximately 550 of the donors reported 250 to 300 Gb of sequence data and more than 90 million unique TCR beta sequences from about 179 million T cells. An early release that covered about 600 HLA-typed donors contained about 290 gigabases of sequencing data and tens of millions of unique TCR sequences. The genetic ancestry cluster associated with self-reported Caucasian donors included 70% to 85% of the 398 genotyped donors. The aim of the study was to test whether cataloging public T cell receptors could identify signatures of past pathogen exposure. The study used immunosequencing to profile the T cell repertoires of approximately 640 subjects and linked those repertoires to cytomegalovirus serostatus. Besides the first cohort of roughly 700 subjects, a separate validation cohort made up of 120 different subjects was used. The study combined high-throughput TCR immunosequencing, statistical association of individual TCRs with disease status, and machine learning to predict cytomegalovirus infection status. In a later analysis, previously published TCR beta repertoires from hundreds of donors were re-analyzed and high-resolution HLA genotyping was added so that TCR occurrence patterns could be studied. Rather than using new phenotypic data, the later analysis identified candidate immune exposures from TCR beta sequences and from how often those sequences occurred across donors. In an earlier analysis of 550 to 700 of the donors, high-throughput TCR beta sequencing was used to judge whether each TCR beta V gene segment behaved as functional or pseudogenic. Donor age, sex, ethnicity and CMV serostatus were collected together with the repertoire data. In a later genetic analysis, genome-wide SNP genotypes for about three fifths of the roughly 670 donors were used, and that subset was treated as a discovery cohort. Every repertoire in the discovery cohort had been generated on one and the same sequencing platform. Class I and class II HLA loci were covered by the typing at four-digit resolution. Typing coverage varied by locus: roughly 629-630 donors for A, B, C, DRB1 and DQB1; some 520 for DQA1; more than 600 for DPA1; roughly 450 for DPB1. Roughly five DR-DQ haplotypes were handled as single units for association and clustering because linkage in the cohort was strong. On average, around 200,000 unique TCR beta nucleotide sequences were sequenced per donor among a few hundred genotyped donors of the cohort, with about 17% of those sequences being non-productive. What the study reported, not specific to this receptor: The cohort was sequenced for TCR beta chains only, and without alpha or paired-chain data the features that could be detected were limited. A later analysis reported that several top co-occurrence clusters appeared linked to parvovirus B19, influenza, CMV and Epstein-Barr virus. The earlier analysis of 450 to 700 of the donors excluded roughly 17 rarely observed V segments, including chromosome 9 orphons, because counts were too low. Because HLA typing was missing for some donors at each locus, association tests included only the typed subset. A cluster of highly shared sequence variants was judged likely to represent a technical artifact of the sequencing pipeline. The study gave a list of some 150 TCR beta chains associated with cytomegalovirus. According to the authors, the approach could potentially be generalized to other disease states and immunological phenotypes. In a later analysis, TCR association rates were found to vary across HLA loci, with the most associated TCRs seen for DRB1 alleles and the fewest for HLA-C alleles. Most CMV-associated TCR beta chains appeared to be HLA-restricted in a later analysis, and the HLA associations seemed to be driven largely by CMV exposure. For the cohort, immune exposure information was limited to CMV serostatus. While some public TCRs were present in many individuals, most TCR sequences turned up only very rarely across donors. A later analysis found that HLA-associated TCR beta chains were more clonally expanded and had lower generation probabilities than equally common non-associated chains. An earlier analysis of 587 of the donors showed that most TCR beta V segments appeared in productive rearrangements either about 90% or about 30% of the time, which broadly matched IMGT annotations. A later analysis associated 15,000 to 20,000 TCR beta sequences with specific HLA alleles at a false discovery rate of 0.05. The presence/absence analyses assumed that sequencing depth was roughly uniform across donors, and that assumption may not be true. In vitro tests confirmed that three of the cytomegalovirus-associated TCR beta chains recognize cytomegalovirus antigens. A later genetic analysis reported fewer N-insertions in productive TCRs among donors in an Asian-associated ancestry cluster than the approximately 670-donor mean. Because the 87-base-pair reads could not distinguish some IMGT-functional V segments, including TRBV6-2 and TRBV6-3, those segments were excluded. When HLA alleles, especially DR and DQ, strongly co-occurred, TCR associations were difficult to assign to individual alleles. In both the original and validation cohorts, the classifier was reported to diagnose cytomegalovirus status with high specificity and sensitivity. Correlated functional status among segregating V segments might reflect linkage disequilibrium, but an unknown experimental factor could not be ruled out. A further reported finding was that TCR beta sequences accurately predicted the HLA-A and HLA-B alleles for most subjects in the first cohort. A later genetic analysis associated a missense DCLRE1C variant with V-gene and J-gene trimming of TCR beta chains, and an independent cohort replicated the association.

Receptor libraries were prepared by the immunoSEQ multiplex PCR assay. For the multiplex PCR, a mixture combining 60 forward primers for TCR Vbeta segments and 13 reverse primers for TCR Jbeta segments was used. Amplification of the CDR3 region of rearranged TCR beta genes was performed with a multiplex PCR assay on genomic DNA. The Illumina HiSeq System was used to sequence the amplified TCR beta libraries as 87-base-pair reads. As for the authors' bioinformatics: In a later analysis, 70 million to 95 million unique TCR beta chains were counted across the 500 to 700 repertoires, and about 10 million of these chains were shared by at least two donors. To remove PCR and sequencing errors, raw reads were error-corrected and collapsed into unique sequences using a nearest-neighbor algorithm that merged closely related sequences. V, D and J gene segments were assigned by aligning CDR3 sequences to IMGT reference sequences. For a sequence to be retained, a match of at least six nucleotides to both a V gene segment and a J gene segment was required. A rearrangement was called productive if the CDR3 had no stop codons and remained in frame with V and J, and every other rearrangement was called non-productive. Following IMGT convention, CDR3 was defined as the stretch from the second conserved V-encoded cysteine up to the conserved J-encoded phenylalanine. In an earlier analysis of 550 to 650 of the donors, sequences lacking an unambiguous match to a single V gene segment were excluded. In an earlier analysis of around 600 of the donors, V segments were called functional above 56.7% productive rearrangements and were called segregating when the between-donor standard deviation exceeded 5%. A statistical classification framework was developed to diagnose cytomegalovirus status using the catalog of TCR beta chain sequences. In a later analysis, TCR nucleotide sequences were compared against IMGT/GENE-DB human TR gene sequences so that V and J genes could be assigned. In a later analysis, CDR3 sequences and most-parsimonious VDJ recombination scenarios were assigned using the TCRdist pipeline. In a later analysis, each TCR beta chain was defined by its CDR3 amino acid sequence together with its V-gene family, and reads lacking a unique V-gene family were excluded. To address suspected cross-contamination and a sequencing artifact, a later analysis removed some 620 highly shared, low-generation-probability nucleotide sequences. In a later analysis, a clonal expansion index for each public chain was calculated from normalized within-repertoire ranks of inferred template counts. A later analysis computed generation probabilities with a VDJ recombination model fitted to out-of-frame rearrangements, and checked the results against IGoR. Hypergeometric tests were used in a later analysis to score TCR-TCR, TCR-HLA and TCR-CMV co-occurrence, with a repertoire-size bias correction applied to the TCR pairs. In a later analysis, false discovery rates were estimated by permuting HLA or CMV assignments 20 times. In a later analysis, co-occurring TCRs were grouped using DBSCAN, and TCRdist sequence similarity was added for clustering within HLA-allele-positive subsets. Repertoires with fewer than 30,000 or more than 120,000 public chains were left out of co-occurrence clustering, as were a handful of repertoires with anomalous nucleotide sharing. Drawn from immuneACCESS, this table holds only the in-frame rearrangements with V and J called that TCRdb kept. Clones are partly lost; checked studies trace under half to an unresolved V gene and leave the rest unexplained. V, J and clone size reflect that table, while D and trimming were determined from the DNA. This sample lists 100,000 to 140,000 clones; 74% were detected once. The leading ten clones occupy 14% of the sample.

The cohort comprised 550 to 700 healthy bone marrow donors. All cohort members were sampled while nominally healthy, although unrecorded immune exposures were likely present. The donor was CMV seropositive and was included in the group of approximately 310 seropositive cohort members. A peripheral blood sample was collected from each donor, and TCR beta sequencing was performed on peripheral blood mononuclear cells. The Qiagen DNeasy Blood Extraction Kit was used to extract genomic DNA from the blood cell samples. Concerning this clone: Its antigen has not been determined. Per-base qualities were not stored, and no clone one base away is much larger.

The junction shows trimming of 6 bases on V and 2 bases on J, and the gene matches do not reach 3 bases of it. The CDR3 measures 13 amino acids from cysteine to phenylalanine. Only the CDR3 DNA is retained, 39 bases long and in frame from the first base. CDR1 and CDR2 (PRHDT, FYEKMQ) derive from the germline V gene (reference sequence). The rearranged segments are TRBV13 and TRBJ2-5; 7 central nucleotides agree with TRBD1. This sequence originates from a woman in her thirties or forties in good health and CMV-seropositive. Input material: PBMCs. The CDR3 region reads CASRRTGQETQYF. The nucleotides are TGTGCCAGCAGAAGGACAGGACAAGAGACCCAGTACTTC.